This T cell receptor (beta chain) was found in a study of Ad26.COV2.S vaccination and SARS-CoV-2 variants. About the research overall: Vaccine-arm donor from the placebo-controlled COV1001 Ad26.COV2.S trial.

Clones were sequenced by immunoSEQ multiplex PCR, and TCRdb holds only the in-frame ones, with some missing. Altogether under 400,000 clones are present, 87% being singletons, with the ten largest covering around 3.5%. The treatment here: 15 to 20 received Ad26.COV2.S at low or high dose, single or two shots; 5 received placebo; per-sample allocation not given. Samples came from day 63 after the first vaccine or placebo injection. The V end was cut by 3 bases, the J end by 3 bases, with 13 bases between. Per germline, CDR1 DFQATT and CDR2 SNEGSKA (reference sequence). This CDR3 has 14 amino acids. Comments on this clone: Its target is not known.

Findings of the study overall: Recipients of vaccine and of placebo showed similar breadth of their non-spike TCR repertoires. Quantification of TCR breadth and depth may have yielded underestimates of total T cell responses.

The TCR comes from a person aged 18-65 years who received the Ad26.COV2.S COVID-19 vaccine or a placebo. The material sequenced was peripheral blood, taken in a trial of Ad26.COV2.S vaccine versus placebo. The chain couples TRBV20-1 to TRBJ2-3, with a tentative D call TRBD2 (6 bases). CDR3 sequence: CSASPGLLTDTQYF. CDR3 nucleotide sequence: TGCAGTGCTAGTCCGGGACTCTTGACAGATACGCAGTATTTT.